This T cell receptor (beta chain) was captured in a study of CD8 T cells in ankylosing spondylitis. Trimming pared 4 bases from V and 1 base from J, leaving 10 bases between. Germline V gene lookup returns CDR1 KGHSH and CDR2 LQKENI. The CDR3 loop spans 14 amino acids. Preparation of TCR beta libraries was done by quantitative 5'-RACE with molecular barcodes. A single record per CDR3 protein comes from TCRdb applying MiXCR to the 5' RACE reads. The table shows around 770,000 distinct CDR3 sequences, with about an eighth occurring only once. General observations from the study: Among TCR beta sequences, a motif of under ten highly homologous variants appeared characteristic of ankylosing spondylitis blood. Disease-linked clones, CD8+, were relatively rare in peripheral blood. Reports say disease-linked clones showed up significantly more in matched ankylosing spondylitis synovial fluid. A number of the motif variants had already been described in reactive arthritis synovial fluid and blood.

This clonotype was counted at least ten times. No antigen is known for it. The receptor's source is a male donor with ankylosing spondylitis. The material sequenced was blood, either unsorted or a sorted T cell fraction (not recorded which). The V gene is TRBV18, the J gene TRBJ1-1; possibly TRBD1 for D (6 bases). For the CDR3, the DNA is TGTGCCAGCTCACGCGAGACAGGGAACACTGAAGCTTTCTTT. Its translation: CASSRETGNTEAFF.